This T cell receptor (beta chain) was observed in a study of blood T cell repertoires in COVID-19. Study-level background: The United States, Italy and Spain supplied acute and convalescent COVID-19 samples.

Seattle patients were enrolled during active infection and followed longitudinally. The CDR3 has 14 amino acids. Trimming cost V 2 bases and J 0 bases, with 7 bases left between them. CDR1 KGHSH and CDR2 LQKENI come from the germline V gene. Authors' analysis steps: It was from reference gene primer amplification that nucleated cell counts were estimated. Measured with immunoSEQ multiplex PCR; TCRdb has only the in-frame clones, and not every one. The D gene and trimming were derived from the DNA, and the V and J assignments and clone size from that table. Among about 200,000 clones listed, less than 95% were seen once.

The chain employs TRBV18 and TRBJ1-1, with no clear D. The clonotype comes from a man younger than 40 with COVID-19, enrolled during active disease. Sample: peripheral blood. The CDR3 protein is CASSPNNMNTEAFF. CDR3 nucleotides: TGTGCCAGCTCACCAAACAACATGAACACTGAAGCTTTCTTT.